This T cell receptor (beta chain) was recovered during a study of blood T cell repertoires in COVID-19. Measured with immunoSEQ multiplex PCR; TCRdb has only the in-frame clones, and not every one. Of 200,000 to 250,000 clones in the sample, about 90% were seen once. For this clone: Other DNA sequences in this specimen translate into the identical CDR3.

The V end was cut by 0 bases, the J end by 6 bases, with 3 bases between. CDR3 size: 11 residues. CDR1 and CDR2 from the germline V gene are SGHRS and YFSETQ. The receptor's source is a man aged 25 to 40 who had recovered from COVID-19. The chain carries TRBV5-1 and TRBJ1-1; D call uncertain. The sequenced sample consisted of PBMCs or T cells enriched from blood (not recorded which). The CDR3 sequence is CASSLDSEAFF. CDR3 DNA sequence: TGCGCCAGCAGCTTGGACTCTGAAGCTTTCTTT.